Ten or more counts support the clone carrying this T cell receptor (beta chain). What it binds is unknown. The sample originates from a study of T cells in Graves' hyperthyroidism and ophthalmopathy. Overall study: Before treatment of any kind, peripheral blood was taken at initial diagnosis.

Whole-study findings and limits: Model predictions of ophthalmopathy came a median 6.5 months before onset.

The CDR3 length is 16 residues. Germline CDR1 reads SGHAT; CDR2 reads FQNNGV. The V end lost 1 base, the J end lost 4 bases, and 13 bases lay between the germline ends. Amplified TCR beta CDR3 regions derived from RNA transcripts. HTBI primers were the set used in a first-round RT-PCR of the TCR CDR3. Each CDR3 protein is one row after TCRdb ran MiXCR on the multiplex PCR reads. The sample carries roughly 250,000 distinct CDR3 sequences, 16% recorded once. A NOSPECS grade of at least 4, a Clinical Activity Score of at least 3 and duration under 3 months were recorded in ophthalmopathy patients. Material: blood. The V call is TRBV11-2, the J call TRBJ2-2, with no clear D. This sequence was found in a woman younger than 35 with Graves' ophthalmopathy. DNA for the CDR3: TGTGCCAGCAGCTTAGCTATATTGGGCAGCACCGGGGAGCTGTTTTTT. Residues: CASSLAILGSTGELFF. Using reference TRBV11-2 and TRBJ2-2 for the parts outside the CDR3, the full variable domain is EAGVAQSPRYKIIEKRQSVAFWCNPISGHATLYWYQQILGQGPKLLIQFQNNGVVDDSQLPKDRFSAERLKGVDSTLKIQPAKLEDSAVYLCASSLAILGSTGELFFGEGSRLTVL.